This TCR beta chain derives from a study of blood T cell repertoires in COVID-19. The table lists this clone with a count of one. V lost 7 bases and J lost 3, with 22 bases in between. The CDR3 contains 16 residues. CDR1 MNHEY and CDR2 SMNVEV come from the germline V gene (reference sequence). Sequencing was performed with immunoSEQ multiplex PCR; in TCRdb, only in-frame clones are kept and a portion is missing. The table has roughly 16,000 clones, 88% seen once; the top ten hold roughly 2.6%. V usage is TRBV27 and J usage is TRBJ2-7; D perhaps matches TRBD1 (6 bases). The receptor's source is a human donor in a cohort sampled during active COVID-19. Input material: peripheral blood. CDR3 nucleotide sequence: TGTGCCAGCACCCTCCGTCCCGGGACAAGGAACTACGAGCAGTACTTC. It specifies CASTLRPGTRNYEQYF.